This passage covers 32 T cell receptor beta chains from one sample sequenced in a study of blood T cell repertoires in COVID-19. Profiling relied on immunoSEQ multiplex PCR, and the TCRdb table lists in-frame clones only, not all of them. The table shows about 380,000 clones, with less than 85% occurring only once. The material sequenced was peripheral blood. The receptors originated from a young woman with acute or convalescent COVID-19.

The chain links TRBV5-4 to TRBJ1-1; TRBD1 is a possible D gene (6 bases). Trimming took off 4 bases at V and 2 bases at J, with 15 bases between the two ends. The germline V gene encodes CDR1 SGHNT and CDR2 YYREEE (reference sequence). This CDR3 contains 15 residues. The CDR3 coding sequence is TGTGCCAGCAGCCCTGGGGGGGCGGAAAACACTGAAGCTTTCTTT. This codes for CASSPGGAENTEAFF. The full variable domain, its missing parts supplied by reference TRBV5-4 and TRBJ1-1, is ETGVTQSPTHLIKTRGQQVTLRCSSQSGHNTVSWYQQALGQGPQFIFQYYREEENGRGNFPPRFSGLQFPNYSSELNVNALELDDSALYLCASSPGGAENTEAFFGQGTRLTVV.

This clone came up once. The chain uses TRBV11-2 and TRBJ2-1; D is perhaps TRBD2 (5 bases). There are 15 residues in the CDR3. V was pared by 4 bases and J by 4 bases, with 14 bases between. Per the germline V gene, CDR1 is SGHAT and CDR2 is FQNNGV. The CDR3 is CASSSDLGNYNEQFF. The CDR3 DNA follows: TGTGCCAGCAGCTCGGACTTGGGAAATTACAATGAGCAGTTCTTC. The variable domain in full, completed from reference TRBV11-2 and TRBJ2-1, reads EAGVAQSPRYKIIEKRQSVAFWCNPISGHATLYWYQQILGQGPKLLIQFQNNGVVDDSQLPKDRFSAERLKGVDSTLKIQPAKLEDSAVYLCASSSDLGNYNEQFFGPGTRLTVL.

The J gene is TRBJ1-6, the V gene TRBV2; TRBD1 aligns across 7 bases. Per germline, CDR1 SNHLY and CDR2 FYNNEI. With V trimmed by 3 bases and J by 8 bases, 1 base remained unmatched. The CDR3 has 13 residues. CDR3 nucleotide sequence: TGTGCCAGCAGTGAGACAGGGTATTCACCCCTCCACTTT. It codes for CASSETGYSPLHF.

This clone was seen repeatedly, ten times or more. This rearrangement joins TRBV10-3 to TRBJ2-3; D is uncertain. Germline values: CDR1 ENHRY, CDR2 SYGVKD. Trimming removed 3 bases from V and 0 bases from J, with 13 bases in between. There are 16 residues in the CDR3. The CDR3 here is CAISEHGAPSTDTQYF. The CDR3 DNA follows: TGTGCCATCAGTGAACACGGAGCCCCTAGCACAGATACGCAGTATTTT.

The rearrangement uses TRBV6-5 and TRBJ1-2; 7 nucleotides match TRBD1. The CDR3 runs 15 residues. The germline V gene has CDR1 MNHEY and CDR2 SVGAGI. V lost 6 bases and J lost 0; bases outside the gene matches: 7. For the CDR3, the DNA is TGTGCCAGCAGCCGTCCCGGGACAGCTAACTATGGCTACACCTTC. Protein product: CASSRPGTANYGYTF.

The chain combines TRBV11-3 with TRBJ2-3; D gene ambiguous. V lost 5 bases to trimming and J lost 0 bases, with 3 bases between them. This CDR3 contains 12 residues. Germline CDR1 SGHNT, CDR2 YENEEA. CDR3 protein: CASSLSTDTQYF. The CDR3 DNA sequence: TGTGCCAGCAGCCTAAGCACAGATACGCAGTATTTT.

In its sample, this clone was seen many times. The rearrangement links TRBV5-4 to TRBJ1-1; 7 bases match TRBD1. Trimming removed 0 bases from V and 5 bases from J; junction bases left unmatched: 7. The CDR3 is made up of 15 amino acids. Per the germline V gene, CDR1 is SGHNT and CDR2 is YYREEE (reference sequence). The CDR3 bases are TGTGCCAGCAGCTTGGTTACAGGGGTGGGAACTGAAGCTTTCTTT. Translating it yields CASSLVTGVGTEAFF.

This clone has just a few counts. The chain combines TRBV6-1 with TRBJ1-5; D is ambiguous. Germline V CDR1 and CDR2: MNHNS, SASEGT. V was pared by 3 bases and J by 4 bases, with 10 bases between. This CDR3 has 14 residues. The CDR3 nucleotides are TGTGCCAGCAGTGACAGTGGGGAGAATCAGCCCCAGCATTTT. Amino acids: CASSDSGENQPQHF.

The chain employs TRBV20-1 and TRBJ1-4; D unclear. This CDR3 comprises 11 residues. V lost 5 bases to trimming and J lost 8 bases, with 9 bases between them. Germline values: CDR1 DFQATT, CDR2 SNEGSKA (reference sequence). The CDR3: CSAADWEKLFF. The CDR3 DNA follows: TGCAGTGCTGCCGACTGGGAAAAACTGTTTTTT.

This chain connects TRBV1 to TRBJ1-4; TRBD1 reflects the table's D call only, with no check against the DNA. TRBV1 is assigned pseudogene status. The CDR3 has 16 residues. This CDR3 is CTSSQVQGSTNEKLFF. The CDR3, as DNA: TGCACCAGCAGCCAAGTACAGGGGAGCACTAATGAAAAACTGTTTTTT.

The chain is built from TRBV5-1 and TRBJ1-3; 7 bases are a match to TRBD1. Germline V gene lookup returns CDR1 SGHRS and CDR2 YFSETQ. This CDR3 comprises 17 residues. V shed 0 bases, J shed 4 bases, and the junction held 10 bases outside the gene matches. CDR3: CASSLDRGAIPGNTIYF. In DNA, the CDR3 is TGCGCCAGCAGCTTGGACAGGGGCGCTATTCCGGGAAACACCATATATTTT.

This clone was seen only a few times. The J gene is TRBJ1-1, the V gene TRBV28; maybe TRBD1 (5 bases). CDR3 length: 15 amino acids. With 7 bases removed from V and 1 base from J, the gap between germline ends came to 16 bases. Per the germline V gene, CDR1 is MDHEN and CDR2 is SYDVKM. The CDR3 DNA sequence: TGTGCCAGCATTCCCCTTGGACACTCGAACACTGAAGCTTTCTTT. It specifies CASIPLGHSNTEAFF. Variable domain in full (rest from reference TRBV28 and TRBJ1-1): DVKVTQSSRYLVKRTGEKVFLECVQDMDHENMFWYRQDPGLGLRLIYFSYDVKMKEKGDIPEGYSVSREKKERFSLILESASTNQTSMYLCASIPLGHSNTEAFFGQGTRLTVV.

This rearrangement joins TRBV6-5 to TRBJ2-7; TRBD1 is a possible D gene (6 bases). Trimming took off 2 bases at V and 5 bases at J, with 13 bases between the two ends. This CDR3 comprises 14 residues. CDR1 and CDR2 (germline): MNHEY, SVGAGI. This CDR3 reads CASSYDRDIDEQYF. The CDR3 bases are TGTGCCAGCAGTTACGACCGGGACATCGACGAGCAGTACTTC.

V and J are TRBV5-8 and TRBJ2-2; 8 bases fit TRBD1. J gave up 0 bases and V 4 bases, and 5 bases lay outside the gene matches. This CDR3 has 16 amino acids. Germline CDR1 and CDR2: SGHTS and YDEGEE. The CDR3 region has the DNA TGTGCCAGCAGCGCCTCACAGGGGGCGAACACCGGGGAGCTGTTTTTT. Translation gives CASSASQGANTGELFF.

The rearrangement uses TRBV18 and TRBJ1-1; D gene uncertain. This CDR3 is 12 amino acids long. Per germline, CDR1 KGHSH and CDR2 LQKENI. Trimming removed 10 bases from V and 2 bases from J, with 11 bases in between. The CDR3 protein is CATSAGNTEAFF. The CDR3 DNA reads as TGTGCCACCTCCGCGGGAAACACTGAAGCTTTCTTT.

The V and J genes are TRBV5-1 and TRBJ2-3, with 7 positions matching TRBD1. This CDR3 contains 15 residues. The germline V gene has CDR1 SGHRS and CDR2 YFSETQ. V lost 0 bases, J lost 6 bases, and 7 bases stayed unmatched. Here the CDR3 DNA reads TGCGCCAGCAGCTTGGCCCGTACAGGGGCTGATACGCAGTATTTT. Residues: CASSLARTGADTQYF. Based on the CDR3 plus reference TRBV5-1 and TRBJ2-3, the full variable domain is KAGVTQTPRYLIKTRGQQVTLSCSPISGHRSVSWYQQTPGQGLQFLFEYFSETQRNKGNFPGRFSGRQFSNSRSEMNVSTLELGDSALYLCASSLARTGADTQYFGPGTRLTVL.

The V and J genes are TRBV6-2 or TRBV6-3 and TRBJ1-2, with 8 bases aligning to TRBD1. Germline CDR1 reads MNHEY; CDR2 reads SVGEGT. The CDR3 has 13 residues. Losses at the gene ends were 2 bases for V and 10 bases for J; bases not matched to a gene: 6. The CDR3 spells CASSYRQGIDYTF. The CDR3 DNA follows: TGTGCCAGCAGTTACAGACAGGGGATAGACTACACCTTC.

This clone has a single count. J is TRBJ1-2 and V is TRBV5-8; D call uncertain. Trimming took 5 bases from V and 3 from J, leaving 11 bases between them. The CDR3 spans 13 residues. Germline CDR1 SGHTS, CDR2 YDEGEE. The CDR3 nucleotides read TGTGCCAGCAGTTCAATCGGAGACTATGGCTACACCTTC. It is translated as CASSSIGDYGYTF.

The CDR3 DNA follows: TGTGCCAGCACCCCATCGCGGCACAGGGGTTCATATAGCAATCAGCCCCAGCATTTT. Translation: CASTPSRHRGSYSNQPQHF. This chain uses TRBV7-8 with TRBJ1-5, with TRBD1 matching 7 bases. Trimming took 7 bases from V and 0 from J; bases not matched to a gene: 18. The CDR3 consists of 19 residues. Germline V lookup: CDR1 SGHVS, CDR2 FQNEAQ.

Worth noting for this clone: Other nucleotide sequences in the sample specify the same CDR3. This sequence joins TRBV3-1 (or the pseudogene TRBV3-2) and TRBJ1-3, with D uncertain. The germline gives CDR1 LGHDT, CDR2 YNNKEL (reference sequence). V dropped 2 bases and J dropped 1 base, with 6 bases sitting between them. The length of the CDR3 is 14 residues. In nucleotides, the CDR3 is TGTGCCAGCAGCCAAAGGAGTTCTGGAAACACCATATATTTT. Its translation is CASSQRSSGNTIYF.

J is TRBJ1-6 and V is TRBV28; D is undetermined. CDR1 MDHEN and CDR2 SYDVKM come from the germline V gene. V lost 4 bases and J lost 6, with 13 bases in between. This CDR3 has 15 residues. The chain's CDR3 is CASSSAGSTNSPLHF. Written as DNA, the CDR3 is TGTGCCAGCAGTTCCGCCGGTTCTACTAATTCACCCCTCCACTTT.

The chain combines TRBV9 with TRBJ1-3; D unresolved. Per germline, CDR1 SGDLS and CDR2 YYNGEE. The CDR3 runs 16 residues. V lost 0 bases and J 0 bases, leaving 10 bases between the germline ends. The CDR3 DNA sequence: TGTGCCAGCAGCGTAGCCGGGATCGACTCTGGAAACACCATATATTTT. It encodes CASSVAGIDSGNTIYF.

This chain uses TRBV19 with TRBJ2-7; 10 bases are shared with TRBD1. V gave up 5 bases and J gave up 0 bases; unmatched junction bases: 19. Per the germline V gene, CDR1 is LNHDA and CDR2 is SQIVND (reference sequence). The CDR3 contains 20 residues. CDR3 bases: TGTGCCAGTAGTTCCCGTGGAGACAGGGGGCCCTATCGAAGCTCCTACGAGCAGTACTTC. Residues: CASSSRGDRGPYRSSYEQYF.

V gene TRBV5-1 combines with J gene TRBJ2-1, with TRBD2 matching 8 bases. Germline V CDR1 and CDR2: SGHRS, YFSETQ. The trim removed 1 base at V and 4 bases at J, leaving 7 bases unmatched. The CDR3 is 16 amino acids. Written as DNA, the CDR3 is TGCGCCAGCAGCTTGAATCCGGGAGGGGTATACAATGAGCAGTTCTTC. Protein: CASSLNPGGVYNEQFF.

The V gene is TRBV3-1 (or the pseudogene TRBV3-2), the J gene TRBJ2-3; TRBD1 agrees at 7 bases. V lost 2 bases to trimming and J lost 3 bases; unmatched junction nucleotides: 8. Germline values: CDR1 LGHDT, CDR2 YNNKEL (reference sequence). The CDR3 loop spans 16 amino acids. The CDR3 bases are TGTGCCAGCAGCCAACGAATGACAGGGTTTACAGATACGCAGTATTTT. Encoded protein: CASSQRMTGFTDTQYF.

The CDR3 DNA follows: TGTGCCAGCAGCCACCTAACCTACGAGCAGTACTTC. Translated: CASSHLTYEQYF. V is TRBV3-1 (or the pseudogene TRBV3-2) and J is TRBJ2-7, with no clear D. The germline CDR1 and CDR2 sequences are LGHDT and YNNKEL (reference sequence). The CDR3 runs to 12 residues. Between the trimmed V and J ends, which lost 3 bases and 2 bases, there was a span of 5 bases.

V usage is TRBV10-3 and J usage is TRBJ2-2; TRBD2 matches at 7 bases. The CDR3 is made up of 15 amino acids. Germline CDR1 is ENHRY and CDR2 is SYGVKD. J gave up 4 bases and V 3 bases, and 5 bases lay outside the gene matches. CDR3 protein: CAISDRPGGTGELFF. CDR3 nucleotide sequence: TGTGCCATCAGTGATCGGCCGGGGGGCACCGGGGAGCTGTTTTTT.

This clone was detected only a few times. The chain has TRBV27 and TRBJ2-7; 9 nucleotides align to TRBD1. The CDR3 extends over 14 amino acids. CDR1 is MNHEY and CDR2 is SMNVEV in the germline V gene (reference sequence). Unmatched junction bases numbered 2, after V lost 2 bases and J lost 3 bases. The CDR3 here is CASSLPGQGYEQYF. The CDR3 DNA is TGTGCCAGCAGTTTACCGGGACAGGGCTACGAGCAGTACTTC.

This chain uses TRBV19 with TRBJ1-5, with no clear D. The V end lost 3 bases, the J end lost 3 bases, and 9 bases lay between the germline ends. The length of the CDR3 is 14 residues. Per the germline V gene, CDR1 is LNHDA and CDR2 is SQIVND (reference sequence). CDR3 nucleotide sequence: TGTGCCAGTAGTATTATCGGTTACAATCAGCCCCAGCATTTT. Translated: CASSIIGYNQPQHF.

This clone was seen only once. The genes are TRBV27 and TRBJ2-5, with D possibly matching TRBD2 (6 bases). The ends were cut back, 6 bases at V and 4 bases at J, with 12 bases in the middle. CDR3 size: 13 residues. The germline gives CDR1 MNHEY, CDR2 SMNVEV (reference sequence). The CDR3 sequence: CASSTLGGETQYF. Here the CDR3 DNA reads TGTGCCAGCAGCACACTGGGGGGAGAGACCCAGTACTTC.

The chain recombines TRBV25-1 with TRBJ1-1; TRBD1 aligns across 9 bases. The trim removed 6 bases at V and 4 bases at J, leaving 0 bases unmatched. Germline values: CDR1 MGHDK, CDR2 SYGVNS. The CDR3 is 12 residues long. CDR3 nucleotide sequence: TGTGCCAGCAGGGACAGGGGCACTGAAGCTTTCTTT. Protein sequence: CASRDRGTEAFF.

The rearrangement links TRBV3-1 (or the pseudogene TRBV3-2) to TRBJ2-7; 9 nucleotides agree with TRBD1. Germline CDR1 LGHDT, CDR2 YNNKEL (reference sequence). The CDR3 is 17 amino acids. The V gene end was trimmed by 1 base and the J gene end by 5 bases; junction bases not matched to a gene: 12. CDR3 in DNA: TGTGCCAGCAGCCAAGGACCACCGGGACAGGGCTTAAACGAGCAGTACTTC. Encoded protein: CASSQGPPGQGLNEQYF.